Here is one T cell receptor beta chain with its context. Its antigen has not been determined. No much larger clonotype is one base removed from it; base qualities were not supplied. The library was made by PCR. TCRdb names Illumina HiSeq 2000 as the instrument used. TCRdb reworked the public reads: Q25 trimming with fastp, MiXCR clone assembly, productive beta chains retained. When rows share a CDR3 protein, they turn into one entry using the most common DNA and genes. The sample has roughly 16,000 distinct CDR3 sequences on record, approximately 43% of them singletons. About two fifths of the sample rests with the top ten. This specimen belongs to a study of tumor-infiltrating lymphocytes in oesophageal squamous cell carcinoma listed by TCRdb under 2016. The CDR3 goes from the cysteine to the phenylalanine over 16 residues. The CDR3 DNA has 48 bases and is translated from base 1. CDR1 SGHVS and CDR2 FQNEAQ are derived from the germline V gene. Germline trimming amounts to 8 bases on V and 4 bases on J, with 15 as the count of junction bases outside the gene matches.

The chain links TRBV7-8 with TRBJ2-5, with 8 bases aligning to TRBD2. Material: blood. The receptor comes from a female donor with esophageal squamous cell carcinoma. The sequenced DNA: TGTGCCAGCGCTCAAATCCCTCTCAGCGGGAGAGAGACCCAGTACTTC. It encodes CASAQIPLSGRETQYF.